The sample holds one count of the clone carrying this TCR beta chain. This same CDR3 is encoded by further DNA sequences in the sample. Original data processing: Amplified reference gene primers provided the basis for estimating nucleated cell counts. The table came from immunoSEQ multiplex PCR; TCRdb's copy has only in-frame clones and leaves some out. That table gives V, J and clone size, and the DNA gave D and trimming. The table lists 300,000 to 400,000 clones, approximately 85% of them singletons. This entry comes from a study of blood T cell repertoires in COVID-19. Study summary: The samples span acute and convalescent COVID-19 from the United States, Italy and Spain. From T cells, B-cell-depleted T cells, or PBMCs came the material, which was cDNA or gDNA.

Germline V gives CDR1 GTSNPN, CDR2 SVGIG (reference sequence). V gave up 0 bases and J gave up 1 base, with 7 bases separating them. The CDR3 extends over 14 amino acids. The TCR was taken from a human donor in a cohort sampled during active COVID-19. Sequences were obtained from peripheral blood. V usage is TRBV30 and J usage is TRBJ2-1; D is possibly TRBD2 (6 bases). The CDR3 reads CAWSVGGSYNEQFF. Here the CDR3 DNA reads TGTGCCTGGAGTGTGGGGGGTTCCTACAATGAGCAGTTCTTC.